The 2 T cell receptor beta chains below all came from one sample that was sequenced in a study of blood T cell repertoires in COVID-19. Generated by immunoSEQ multiplex PCR, the TCRdb table keeps only in-frame clones and is missing some. The sample has about 50,000 clones; 75% to 95% are singletons. Source material: peripheral blood. Receptor source: a man aged 35-49 years with acute or convalescent COVID-19.

The chain uses TRBV19 and TRBJ2-2; no definite D call. CDR1 LNHDA and CDR2 SQIVND come from the germline V gene (reference sequence). This CDR3 comprises 13 residues. The V end was cut by 8 bases, the J end by 5 bases, with 12 bases between. The chain's CDR3 is CASAKLLTGELFF. CDR3 sequence (DNA): TGTGCCAGTGCGAAACTCCTAACCGGGGAGCTGTTTTTT. The full variable domain, with the rest looked up from reference TRBV19 and TRBJ2-2, is DGGITQSPKYLFRKEGQNVTLSCEQNLNHDAMYWYRQDPGQGLRLIYYSQIVNDFQKGDIAEGYSVSREKKESFPLTVTSAQKNPTAFYLCASAKLLTGELFFGEGSRLTVL.

The chain employs TRBV19 and TRBJ1-1; perhaps TRBD1 as D (6 bases). Germline loops: CDR1 LNHDA, CDR2 SQIVND (reference sequence). V lost 3 bases and J lost 1, with 12 bases in between. The CDR3 totals 15 residues. The CDR3 here is CASSIRDTPNTEAFF. The CDR3 bases are TGTGCCAGTAGTATCCGGGACACCCCGAACACTGAAGCTTTCTTT.